These 8 T cell receptor beta chains were all obtained from the same sample, sequenced in a study of blood T cell repertoires in COVID-19. Using immunoSEQ multiplex PCR, the repertoire was profiled, and TCRdb retains in-frame clones only, with some absent. This sample carries over 250,000 clones, 90% of them seen once, and the ten largest clones take more than 0.95%. Sequences were obtained from PBMCs or T cells enriched from blood (not recorded which). Receptors were obtained from a woman aged 25 to 39 who had recovered from COVID-19.

V is TRBV24-1 and J is TRBJ2-5; the D gene is possibly TRBD1 (6 bases). Germline V gene lookup returns CDR1 KGHDR and CDR2 SFDVKD. CDR3 size: 19 residues. V dropped 3 bases and J dropped 3 bases, with 25 bases sitting between them. CDR3 nucleotide sequence: TGTGCCACCAGTGATCCCCGGGCGGTCGGCAGGGGTCGAAAAGAGACCCAGTACTTC. Amino acids: CATSDPRAVGRGRKETQYF.

V is TRBV7-2 and J is TRBJ2-7; 7 bases fit TRBD1. V lost 2 bases and J lost 5; bases outside the gene matches: 9. The germline CDR1 and CDR2 sequences are SGHTA and FQGNSA. This CDR3 comprises 15 residues. In DNA form, the CDR3 reads TGTGCCAGCAGCTTAATAGGGGGCTACATGGACGAGCAGTACTTC. It translates to CASSLIGGYMDEQYF.

The chain combines TRBV6-1 with TRBJ2-2; 8 positions agree with TRBD1. V lost 3 bases, J lost 4 bases, and 4 bases stayed unmatched. This CDR3 spans 15 amino acids. Germline CDR1 MNHNS, CDR2 SASEGT. The CDR3 sequence: CASSEQGAVTGELFF. DNA for the CDR3: TGTGCCAGCAGTGAGCAGGGGGCGGTCACCGGGGAGCTGTTTTTT.

This chain joins TRBV4-2 and TRBJ1-5, with unresolved D. V was clipped by 2 bases and J by 0 bases, with 8 bases between them. The CDR3 has 15 amino acids. Germline lookup yields CDR1 LGHNA and CDR2 YNFKEQ. The CDR3 DNA reads TGTGCCAGCAGCCAAAACAGTAATAGCAATCAGCCCCAGCATTTT. Amino acid sequence: CASSQNSNSNQPQHF.

This chain links TRBV19 with TRBJ2-5; D may be TRBD1 (5 bases). Germline CDR1 and CDR2: LNHDA and SQIVND (reference sequence). V lost 8 bases, J lost 3 bases, and 13 bases lay in between. The CDR3 loop spans 13 amino acids. The CDR3 loop reads CASSRQIEETQYF. CDR3 nucleotides: TGTGCCAGTTCACGACAGATAGAAGAGACCCAGTACTTC. The entire variable domain, with the rest obtained from reference TRBV19 and TRBJ2-5, is as follows: DGGITQSPKYLFRKEGQNVTLSCEQNLNHDAMYWYRQDPGQGLRLIYYSQIVNDFQKGDIAEGYSVSREKKESFPLTVTSAQKNPTAFYLCASSRQIEETQYFGPGTRLLVL.

The chain carries TRBV7-3 and TRBJ1-1; 10 bases match TRBD1. Germline V gene lookup returns CDR1 SGHTA and CDR2 FQGTGA. V was clipped by 8 bases and J by 5 bases; unmatched bases: 11. The CDR3 runs to 15 residues. The DNA for the CDR3 is TGTGCCAGCTACCGACAGGGGGCTTTTAGGACTGAAGCTTTCTTT. Translation: CASYRQGAFRTEAFF. The complete variable domain, with remaining parts taken from reference TRBV7-3 and TRBJ1-1, reads GAGVSQTPSNKVTEKGKYVELRCDPISGHTALYWYRQSLGQGPEFLIYFQGTGAADDSGLPNDRFFAVRPEGSVSTLKIQRTERGDSAVYLCASYRQGAFRTEAFFGQGTRLTVV.

The chain has TRBV19 and TRBJ2-2; 9 nucleotides line up with TRBD1. V was pared by 6 bases and J by 7 bases, with 6 bases of the junction left unmatched. Germline CDR1 is LNHDA and CDR2 is SQIVND (reference sequence). The CDR3 length is 14 residues. CDR3: CASSPGQGYGELFF. CDR3 DNA sequence: TGTGCCAGTAGCCCCGGACAGGGGTACGGGGAGCTGTTTTTT.

This sequence joins TRBV7-3 and TRBJ2-1, with a tentative D call TRBD1 (5 bases). The CDR3 totals 18 residues. CDR1 and CDR2 from the germline V gene are SGHTA and FQGTGA. Trimming pared 0 bases from V and 3 bases from J, leaving 18 bases between. The CDR3 protein is CASSLTFGMGQDYNEQFF. The CDR3 DNA sequence: TGTGCCAGCAGCTTAACGTTCGGCATGGGGCAGGACTACAATGAGCAGTTCTTC.